This T cell receptor (beta chain) came from a study of blood T cells in healthy people across ages. Whole-study findings and limits: Across samples, TCR beta diversity tracked strongly with naive T cell percentage.

Germline CDR1 MNHEY, CDR2 SMNVEV (reference sequence). The CDR3 is made up of 14 amino acids. A second roughly 6 to 12 cycle PCR used barcoded and J-beta primers. TCRdb ran MiXCR on the 5' RACE reads and lists one entry per CDR3 protein. The repertoire holds about 970,000 distinct CDR3 sequences, with roughly 50% as singletons. Remarks on this clonotype: Its target is unknown.

This chain links TRBV27 with TRBJ2-4, with 8 bases that match TRBD2. Gene TRBJ2-7 matches the end of the DNA better, so the J call may be wrong. The receptor's source is a woman aged 55-70 years in good health. The sequenced material came from blood. DNA for the CDR3: TGTGCCAGCAGTCTCGGGACTAGGGGCCACGAGCAGTACTTC. As protein: CASSLGTRGHEQYF.